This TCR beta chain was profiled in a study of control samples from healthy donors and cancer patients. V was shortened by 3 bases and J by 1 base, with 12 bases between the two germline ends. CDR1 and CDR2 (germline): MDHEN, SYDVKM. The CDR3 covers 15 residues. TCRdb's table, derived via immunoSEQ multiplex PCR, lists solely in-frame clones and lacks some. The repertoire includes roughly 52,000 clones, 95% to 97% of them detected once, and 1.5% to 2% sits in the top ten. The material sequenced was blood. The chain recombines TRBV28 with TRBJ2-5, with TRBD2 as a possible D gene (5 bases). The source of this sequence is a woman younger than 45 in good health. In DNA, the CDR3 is TGTGCCAGCAGTTTCCCCCGTAGCGCCCAAGAGACCCAGTACTTC. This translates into CASSFPRSAQETQYF.